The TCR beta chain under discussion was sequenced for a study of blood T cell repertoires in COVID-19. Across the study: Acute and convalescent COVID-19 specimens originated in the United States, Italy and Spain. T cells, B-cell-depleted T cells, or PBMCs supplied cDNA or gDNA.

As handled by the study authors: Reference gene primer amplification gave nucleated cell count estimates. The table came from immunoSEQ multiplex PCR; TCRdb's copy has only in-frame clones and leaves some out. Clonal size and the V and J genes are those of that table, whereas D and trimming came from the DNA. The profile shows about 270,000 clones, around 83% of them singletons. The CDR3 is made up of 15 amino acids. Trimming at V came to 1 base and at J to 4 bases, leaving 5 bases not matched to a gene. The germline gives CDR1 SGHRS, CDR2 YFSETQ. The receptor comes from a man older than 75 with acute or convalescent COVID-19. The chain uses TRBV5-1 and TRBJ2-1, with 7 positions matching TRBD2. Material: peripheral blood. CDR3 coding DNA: TGCGCCAGCAGCTTGTCGGCTAGCGGATACAATGAGCAGTTCTTC. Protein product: CASSLSASGYNEQFF.